This T cell receptor (beta chain) was sequenced in a study of blood T cell repertoires in COVID-19. Study background: Acute-phase and convalescent COVID-19 samples originated in the United States, Italy and Spain.

Sequencing was performed with immunoSEQ multiplex PCR; in TCRdb, only in-frame clones are kept and a portion is missing. The table records roughly 160,000 clones, 83% of them present only once. V gave up 1 base and J gave up 4 bases, with 6 bases separating them. CDR1 and CDR2 from the germline V gene are KGHSH and LQKENI. This CDR3 has 13 residues. The sequence came from a woman in her seventies who had recovered from COVID-19. The specimen was peripheral blood. The V call is TRBV18, the J call TRBJ2-3; D unclear. CDR3 residues: CASSPRLPDTQYF. CDR3 bases: TGTGCCAGCTCACCACGTCTCCCAGATACGCAGTATTTT.